Listed below are T cell receptor beta chains from one sample, sequenced in a study of siplizumab effects on memory and regulatory T cells. TCRdb keeps only in-frame clones here, not all; method: immunoSEQ multiplex PCR. The repertoire has 85,000 to 95,000 clones, 94% of them found once; the top ten carry roughly 0.29%. Sequenced material: non-Treg CD4+ T cells sorted from blood. These TCRs come from a human donor in good health. Each CDR3 is given with its conserved first and last residue. The order of the fields is D gene, V gene, clone size, J gene, CDR3 DNA, CDR3 protein. D genes are given only for firm matches. Size values are once, few and many counts, or a class for expanded clones, and some rows have none.

D gene: TRBD1; V gene: TRBV18; clone size: -; J gene: TRBJ1-4; CDR3 DNA: TGTGCCAGCTCACTACGGACAGGGATCCAAGAAAAACTGTTTTTT; CDR3 protein: CASSLRTGIQEKLFF
D gene: -; V gene: TRBV6-5; clone size: -; J gene: TRBJ1-1; CDR3 DNA: TGTGCCAGCAGTCCGGGACCTTGGAACACTGAAGCTTTCTTT; CDR3 protein: CASSPGPWNTEAFF
D gene: -; V gene: TRBV2; clone size: -; J gene: TRBJ1-4; CDR3 DNA: TGTGCCAGCAGTGTTCAGGGTTGGGAAAAACTGTTTTTT; CDR3 protein: CASSVQGWEKLFF
D gene: -; V gene: TRBV19; clone size: -; J gene: TRBJ2-2; CDR3 DNA: TGTGCCAGTAGTATAGTGGGGCCCAGGTACGGAAGAACCGGGGAGCTGTTTTTT; CDR3 protein: CASSIVGPRYGRTGELFF
D gene: -; V gene: TRBV30; clone size: -; J gene: TRBJ2-7; CDR3 DNA: TGTGCCTGGAGCGATGTTGTGGAGCAGTACTTC; CDR3 protein: CAWSDVVEQYF
D gene: -; V gene: TRBV4-1; clone size: -; J gene: TRBJ1-5; CDR3 DNA: TGCGCCAGCAGCCAAGATCTTGGGGTATTGAGGGGGGGACTTCTTAGCAATCAGCCCCAGCATTTT; CDR3 protein: CASSQDLGVLRGGLLSNQPQHF
D gene: TRBD2; V gene: TRBV5-1; clone size: once; J gene: TRBJ2-5; CDR3 DNA: TGCGCCAGCAGCTTGGCGACTAGCGGGGGCCAAGAGACCCAGTACTTC; CDR3 protein: CASSLATSGGQETQYF
D gene: -; V gene: TRBV7-2; clone size: -; J gene: TRBJ2-7; CDR3 DNA: TGTGCCAGCAGCGGTTCCTCCGGGCAGTACTTC; CDR3 protein: CASSGSSGQYF
D gene: TRBD1; V gene: TRBV7-2; clone size: -; J gene: TRBJ2-1; CDR3 DNA: TGTGCCAGCAGCTTACAGGACAGGGGCCAATCCTACAATGAGCAGTTCTTC; CDR3 protein: CASSLQDRGQSYNEQFF
D gene: -; V gene: TRBV6-5; clone size: once; J gene: TRBJ1-2; CDR3 DNA: TGTGCCAGCAGTAATGGACGTACCTATGGCTACACCTTC; CDR3 protein: CASSNGRTYGYTF
D gene: TRBD2; V gene: TRBV7-3; clone size: -; J gene: TRBJ2-1; CDR3 DNA: TGTGCCAGCAGCTTAGCTAGCGGGGTTAACAATGAGCAGTTCTTC; CDR3 protein: CASSLASGVNNEQFF
D gene: TRBD1; V gene: TRBV10-3; clone size: -; J gene: TRBJ2-7; CDR3 DNA: TGTGCCATCAGTGCCCGGGACAGGGGGGCCTACGAGCAGTACTTC; CDR3 protein: CAISARDRGAYEQYF
D gene: -; V gene: TRBV9; clone size: -; J gene: TRBJ2-5; CDR3 DNA: TGTGCCAGCAGCCCATACGGGCGAGAGACCCAGTACTTC; CDR3 protein: CASSPYGRETQYF
D gene: TRBD1; V gene: TRBV11-3; clone size: -; J gene: TRBJ2-2; CDR3 DNA: TGTGCCAGCAGCTTAGACAGTCAGGGGGCTAACACCGGGGAGCTGTTTTTT; CDR3 protein: CASSLDSQGANTGELFF
D gene: -; V gene: TRBV7-9; clone size: -; J gene: TRBJ2-7; CDR3 DNA: TGTGCCAGCAGCTCCAGGACTGGACCTAATCGCGAGCAGTACTTC; CDR3 protein: CASSSRTGPNREQYF
D gene: -; V gene: TRBV7-8; clone size: -; J gene: TRBJ1-5; CDR3 DNA: TGTGCCAGCAGCTTATTCGGGGGGTCAGGAAGCAATCAGCCCCAGCATTTT; CDR3 protein: CASSLFGGSGSNQPQHF
D gene: -; V gene: TRBV30; clone size: -; J gene: TRBJ2-2; CDR3 DNA: TGTGCCTGGGGCCTTAACGGTCCGAACACCGGGGAGCTGTTTTTT; CDR3 protein: CAWGLNGPNTGELFF
D gene: TRBD2; V gene: TRBV15; clone size: -; J gene: TRBJ2-2; CDR3 DNA: TGTGCCACCAGCAGAGGGGTCTTATCAGGACTAGCGGATCTTACCGGGGAGCTGTTTTTT; CDR3 protein: CATSRGVLSGLADLTGELFF
D gene: -; V gene: TRBV7-2; clone size: -; J gene: TRBJ2-7; CDR3 DNA: TGTGCCAGCAGCTGGGGGAAGACCTACGAGCAGTACTTC; CDR3 protein: CASSWGKTYEQYF
D gene: -; V gene: TRBV19; clone size: -; J gene: TRBJ2-6; CDR3 DNA: TGTGCCAGTAGTATTAACGACAGGTACTCTGGGGCCAACGTCCTGACTTTC; CDR3 protein: CASSINDRYSGANVLTF
D gene: -; V gene: TRBV6-6; clone size: -; J gene: TRBJ2-4; CDR3 DNA: TGTGCCAGCAAACAACTACCCCTAGCCAAAAACATTCAGTACTTC; CDR3 protein: CASKQLPLAKNIQYF
D gene: -; V gene: TRBV25-1; clone size: -; J gene: TRBJ1-2; CDR3 DNA: TGTGCCAGCAGTGATCCCGGGACGGGAGATGGCTACACCTTC; CDR3 protein: CASSDPGTGDGYTF
D gene: TRBD2; V gene: TRBV7-8; clone size: -; J gene: TRBJ2-1; CDR3 DNA: TGTGCCACCTCCGGGACTAGAAAGGCCAGTGAGCAGTTCTTC; CDR3 protein: CATSGTRKASEQFF
D gene: TRBD2; V gene: TRBV2; clone size: -; J gene: TRBJ2-1; CDR3 DNA: TGTGCCAGCTCGAGCGGGGCACGTGTTGAGCAGTTCTTC; CDR3 protein: CASSSGARVEQFF
D gene: TRBD1; V gene: TRBV9; clone size: -; J gene: TRBJ2-7; CDR3 DNA: TGTGCCAGCAGCTCTGGACAGGGCTACGAGCAGTACTTC; CDR3 protein: CASSSGQGYEQYF
D gene: TRBD1; V gene: TRBV29-1; clone size: -; J gene: TRBJ2-7; CDR3 DNA: TGCAGCGCCGGACAGGGCCGCTACGAGCAGTACTTC; CDR3 protein: CSAGQGRYEQYF
D gene: TRBD1; V gene: TRBV5-8; clone size: -; J gene: TRBJ2-3; CDR3 DNA: TGTGCCAGCAGCTGGGGCACAGGGGGCACAGATACGCAGTATTTT; CDR3 protein: CASSWGTGGTDTQYF
D gene: -; V gene: TRBV21-1; clone size: -; J gene: TRBJ1-1; CDR3 DNA: TGTGCCAGCAGCACCTTACCCAGGGTATGGACTGAAGCTTTCTTT; CDR3 protein: CASSTLPRVWTEAFF
D gene: TRBD1; V gene: TRBV19; clone size: -; J gene: TRBJ1-4; CDR3 DNA: TGTGCCAGCGCAGGGGGCGGGGGTGAAAAACTGTTTTTT; CDR3 protein: CASAGGGGEKLFF
D gene: -; V gene: TRBV6-1; clone size: -; J gene: TRBJ1-2; CDR3 DNA: TGTGCCAGCAGTACGGGACGGAACTATGGCTACACCTTC; CDR3 protein: CASSTGRNYGYTF
D gene: -; V gene: TRBV6-6; clone size: -; J gene: TRBJ1-2; CDR3 DNA: TGTGCCAGCAGTTACTCGAGGAGCCCTTATGGCTACACCTTC; CDR3 protein: CASSYSRSPYGYTF
D gene: TRBD2; V gene: TRBV7-2; clone size: -; J gene: TRBJ2-7; CDR3 DNA: TGTGCCAGCAGCCCACCGACTAGCGGGCCCCCCTACGAGCAGTACTTC; CDR3 protein: CASSPPTSGPPYEQYF
D gene: -; V gene: TRBV11-1; clone size: -; J gene: TRBJ2-2; CDR3 DNA: TGTGCCAGCAGTCACTCCCCCCCCGGGGAGCTGTTTTTT; CDR3 protein: CASSHSPPGELFF
D gene: -; V gene: TRBV25-1; clone size: -; J gene: TRBJ2-7; CDR3 DNA: TGTGCCAGCAGTTACCTTTACGAGCAGTACTTC; CDR3 protein: CASSYLYEQYF
D gene: -; V gene: TRBV10-2; clone size: -; J gene: TRBJ1-2; CDR3 DNA: TGCGCCAGCGCCCGGGACGGAAACTATGGCTACACCTTC; CDR3 protein: CASARDGNYGYTF
D gene: TRBD1; V gene: TRBV30; clone size: -; J gene: TRBJ1-2; CDR3 DNA: TGTGCCTGGAGTGTACCCGAGACAGGGGTGCTTGGCTACACCTTC; CDR3 protein: CAWSVPETGVLGYTF
D gene: TRBD2; V gene: TRBV5-1; clone size: -; J gene: TRBJ2-2; CDR3 DNA: TGCGCCAGCAGCTTGGAGGCAGGCGGGAGTTCCGGGGAGCTGTTTTTT; CDR3 protein: CASSLEAGGSSGELFF
D gene: -; V gene: TRBV6-4; clone size: -; J gene: TRBJ2-6; CDR3 DNA: TGTGCCAGCAGTGGAAAACAGGTGAGATTCTCTGGGGCCAACGTCCTGACTTTC; CDR3 protein: CASSGKQVRFSGANVLTF
D gene: -; V gene: TRBV5-6; clone size: -; J gene: TRBJ1-5; CDR3 DNA: TGTGCCAGCAGCTTGGGGGTGAGCAATCAGCCCCAGCATTTT; CDR3 protein: CASSLGVSNQPQHF